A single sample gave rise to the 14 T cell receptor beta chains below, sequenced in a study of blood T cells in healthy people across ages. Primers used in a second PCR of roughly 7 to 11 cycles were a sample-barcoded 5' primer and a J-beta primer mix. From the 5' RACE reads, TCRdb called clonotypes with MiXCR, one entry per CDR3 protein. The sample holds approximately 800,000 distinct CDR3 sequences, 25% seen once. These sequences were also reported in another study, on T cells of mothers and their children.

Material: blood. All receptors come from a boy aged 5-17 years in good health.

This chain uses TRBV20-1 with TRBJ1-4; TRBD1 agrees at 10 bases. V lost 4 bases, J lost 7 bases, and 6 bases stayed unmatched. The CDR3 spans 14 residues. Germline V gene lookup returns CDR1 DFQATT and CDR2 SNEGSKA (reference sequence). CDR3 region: CSATWTGGSEKLFF. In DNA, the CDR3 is TGCAGTGCTACATGGACAGGGGGTAGTGAAAAACTGTTTTTT.

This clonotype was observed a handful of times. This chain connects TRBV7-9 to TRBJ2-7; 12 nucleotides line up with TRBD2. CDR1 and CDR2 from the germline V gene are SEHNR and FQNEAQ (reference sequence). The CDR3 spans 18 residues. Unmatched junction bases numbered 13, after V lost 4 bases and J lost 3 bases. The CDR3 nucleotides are TGTGCCAGCAGCTCCCTGGAGAACCTAGCGGGAGGGCTCTACGAGCAGTACTTC. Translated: CASSSLENLAGGLYEQYF.

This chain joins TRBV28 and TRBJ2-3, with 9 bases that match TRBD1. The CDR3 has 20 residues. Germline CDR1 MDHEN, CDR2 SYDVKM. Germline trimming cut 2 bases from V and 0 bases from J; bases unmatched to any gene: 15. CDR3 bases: TGTGCCAGCAGTTTACCCTCCCCGGGACAGGGAATTGCTAGCACAGATACGCAGTATTTT. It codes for CASSLPSPGQGIASTDTQYF.

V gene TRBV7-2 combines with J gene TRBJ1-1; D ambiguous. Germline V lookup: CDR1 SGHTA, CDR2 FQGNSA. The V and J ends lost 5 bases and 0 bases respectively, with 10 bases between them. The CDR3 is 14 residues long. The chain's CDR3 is CASSLLALNTEAFF. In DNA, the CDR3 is TGTGCCAGCAGCCTTCTGGCATTGAACACTGAAGCTTTCTTT.

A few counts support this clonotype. The CDR3 DNA sequence: TGCAGCGTTGAAGCAGCGGGAGACTACAATGAGCAGTTCTTC. Encoded protein: CSVEAAGDYNEQFF. The chain carries TRBV29-1 and TRBJ2-1; 8 bases line up with TRBD2. This CDR3 region has 14 residues. The germline V gene encodes CDR1 SQVTM and CDR2 ANQGSEA. V trimming: 1 base; J trimming: 3 bases; junction bases outside the gene matches: 2.

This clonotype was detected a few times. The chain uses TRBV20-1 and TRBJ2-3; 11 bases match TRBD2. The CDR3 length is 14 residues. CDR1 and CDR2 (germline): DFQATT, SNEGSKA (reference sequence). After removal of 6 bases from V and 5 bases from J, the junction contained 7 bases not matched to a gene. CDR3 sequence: CSAVVLAGVDTQYF. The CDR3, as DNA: TGCAGTGCCGTAGTACTAGCGGGAGTAGATACGCAGTATTTT.

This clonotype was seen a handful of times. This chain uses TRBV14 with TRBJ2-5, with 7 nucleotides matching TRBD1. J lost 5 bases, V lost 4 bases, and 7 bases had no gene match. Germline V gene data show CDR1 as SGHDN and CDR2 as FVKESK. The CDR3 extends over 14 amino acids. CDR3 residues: CASSRQPGQETQYF. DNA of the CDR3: TGTGCCAGCAGCCGACAACCGGGACAGGAGACCCAGTACTTC.

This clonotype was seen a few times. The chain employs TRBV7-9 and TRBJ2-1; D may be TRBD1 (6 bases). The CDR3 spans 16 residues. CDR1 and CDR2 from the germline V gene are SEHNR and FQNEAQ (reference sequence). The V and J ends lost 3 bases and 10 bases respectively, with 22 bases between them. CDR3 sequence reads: CASSFPGQPSKGEQFF. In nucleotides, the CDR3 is TGTGCCAGCAGCTTCCCGGGACAACCCTCCAAGGGGGAGCAGTTCTTC.

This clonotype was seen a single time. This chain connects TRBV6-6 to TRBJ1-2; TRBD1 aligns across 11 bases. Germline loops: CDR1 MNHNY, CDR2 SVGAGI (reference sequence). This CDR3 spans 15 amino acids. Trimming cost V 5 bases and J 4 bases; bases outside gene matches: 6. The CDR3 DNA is TGTGCCAGCAGTACCGGACAGGGGGCCGTCTATGGCTACACCTTC. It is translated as CASSTGQGAVYGYTF.

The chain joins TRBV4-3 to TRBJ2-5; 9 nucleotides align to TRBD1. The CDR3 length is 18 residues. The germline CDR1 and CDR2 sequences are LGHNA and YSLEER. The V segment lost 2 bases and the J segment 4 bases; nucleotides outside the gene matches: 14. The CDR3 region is CASSQTIAGTGYAETQYF. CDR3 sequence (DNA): TGCGCCAGCAGCCAAACGATCGCCGGGACAGGGTATGCAGAGACCCAGTACTTC.

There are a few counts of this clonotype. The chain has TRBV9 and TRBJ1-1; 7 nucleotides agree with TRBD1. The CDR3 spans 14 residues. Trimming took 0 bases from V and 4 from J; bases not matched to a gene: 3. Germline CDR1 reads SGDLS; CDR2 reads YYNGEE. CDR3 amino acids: CASSVVRTGTEAFF. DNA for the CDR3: TGTGCCAGCAGCGTAGTACGGACAGGCACTGAAGCTTTCTTT.

CDR3 sequence reads: CASSPGGVANTGELFF. CDR3 sequence (DNA): TGTGCCAGCAGCCCGGGTGGGGTAGCCAACACCGGGGAGCTGTTTTTT. V usage is TRBV12-3 or TRBV12-4 and J usage is TRBJ2-2; D is unresolved. CDR3 length: 16 residues. V dropped 6 bases and J dropped 2 bases, with 16 bases sitting between them.

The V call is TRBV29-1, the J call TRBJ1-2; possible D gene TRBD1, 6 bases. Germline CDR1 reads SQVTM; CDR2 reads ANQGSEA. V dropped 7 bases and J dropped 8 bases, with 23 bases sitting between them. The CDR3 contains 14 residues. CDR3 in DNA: TGCAGCGCTCCCCTACAGGGTATAGGATCCGGCTACACCTTC. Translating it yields CSAPLQGIGSGYTF.

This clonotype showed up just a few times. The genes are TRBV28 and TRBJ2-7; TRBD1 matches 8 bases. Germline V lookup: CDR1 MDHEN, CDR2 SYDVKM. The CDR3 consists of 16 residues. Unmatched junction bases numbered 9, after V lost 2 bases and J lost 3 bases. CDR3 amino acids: CASSLENLDRVYEQYF. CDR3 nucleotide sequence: TGTGCCAGCAGTTTAGAGAATCTGGACAGGGTCTACGAGCAGTACTTC.